What follows describes a single T cell receptor beta chain. Method: immunoSEQ multiplex PCR; TCRdb's copy keeps in-frame clones and lacks some. Here the sample spans just over 95,000 clones, around two thirds being singletons. These data belong to a study of shared clonotypes between healthy human individuals. In the study overall: A couple of female and a few male donors aged 18 to 49 were enrolled.

The clonotype comes from a man aged 25 to 45 in good health. Sequencing input: memory CD8+ T cells sorted from blood. Subset noted: CD45RO+ cells pooled with CCR7-negative TemRA cells.

CDR3 sequence reads: CASSFTLAGHEQYF. CDR3 in DNA: TGTGCCAGCAGTTTTACGCTAGCGGGGCACGAGCAGTACTTC. The chain couples TRBV28 to TRBJ2-7; 9 bases fit TRBD2. The CDR3 is 14 residues long. V shed 3 bases, J shed 5 bases, and the junction held 5 bases outside the gene matches. CDR1 is MDHEN, CDR2 SYDVKM, per germline.